Listed here are 23 T cell receptor beta chains from one sample, sequenced in a study of cytomegalovirus exposure and HLA in healthy donors. The PCR was carried out with 60 Vbeta primers and 13 Jbeta primers. Clones were sequenced by immunoSEQ multiplex PCR, and TCRdb holds only the in-frame ones, with some missing. Among fewer than 150,000 clones, about 73% were seen once, and the ten largest hold approximately 3.8%. The sequenced sample was PBMCs. The receptors derive from a woman in her thirties or forties in good health and CMV-seronegative.

The CDR3 region is CASCRGNTEAFF. Here the CDR3 DNA reads TGTGCCAGCTGCAGGGGCAACACTGAAGCTTTCTTT. V and J are TRBV2 and TRBJ1-1, with D perhaps matching TRBD1 (6 bases). This CDR3 is built from 12 residues. Per the germline V gene, CDR1 is SNHLY and CDR2 is FYNNEI. V was cut by 8 bases and J by 2 bases, with 9 bases left in between. Full variable domain (remainder filled in from reference TRBV2 and TRBJ1-1): EPEVTQTPSHQVTQMGQEVILRCVPISNHLYFYWYRQILGQKVEFLVSFYNNEISEKSEIFDDQFSVERPDGSNFTLKIRSTKLEDSAMYFCASCRGNTEAFFGQGTRLTVV.

This clone has just one count. CDR3 DNA sequence: TGTGCCAGCAGCCAAGGTTGGGGCCGGAACACTGAAGCTTTCTTT. Translation: CASSQGWGRNTEAFF. The chain recombines TRBV14 with TRBJ1-1; possible D gene TRBD1, 5 bases. The CDR3 consists of 15 residues. Germline CDR1 is SGHDN and CDR2 is FVKESK. V lost 1 base to trimming and J lost 1 base, with 10 bases between them.

The V gene is TRBV4-2, the J gene TRBJ2-6; D possibly corresponds to TRBD2 (7 bases). Trimming took 0 bases from V and 2 from J, leaving 8 bases between them. CDR3 size: 16 residues. From germline, CDR1 is LGHNA and CDR2 YNFKEQ. The CDR3 protein is CASSQEGGPGANVLTF. The CDR3 DNA reads TGTGCCAGCAGCCAAGAGGGGGGGCCTGGGGCCAACGTCCTGACTTTC.

The CDR3 region is CAISESGGRTSEQFF. CDR3 DNA: TGTGCCATCAGTGAGTCTGGGGGGAGGACGAGTGAGCAGTTCTTC. This chain connects TRBV10-3 to TRBJ2-1; a weak D match, TRBD2 (6 bases). Germline assignment: CDR1 ENHRY and CDR2 SYGVKD. This CDR3 is 15 amino acids long. The germline V and J ends were trimmed by 0 bases and 9 bases, with 15 bases remaining between them.

The CDR3 DNA reads as TGCAGCGTTATGACAGGCTTTAATGAAAAACTGTTTTTT. Its protein is CSVMTGFNEKLFF. This chain uses TRBV29-1 with TRBJ1-4; perhaps TRBD1 as D (6 bases). The CDR3 has 13 residues. V lost 5 bases, J lost 4 bases, and 11 bases lay in between. Germline V CDR1 and CDR2: SQVTM, ANQGSEA.

CDR3 residues: CASSDVAARETQYF. The CDR3 DNA reads as TGTGCCAGCAGCGACGTGGCAGCGCGGGAGACCCAGTACTTC. The chain carries TRBV5-8 and TRBJ2-5; D uncertain. The CDR3 loop spans 14 amino acids. CDR1 and CDR2 (germline): SGHTS, YDEGEE. Trimming took off 4 bases at V and 5 bases at J, with 15 bases between the two ends.

The gene calls are TRBV4-2 and TRBJ2-5, with 9 nucleotides matching TRBD1. V lost 3 bases and J lost 4; bases outside the gene matches: 12. The CDR3 loop spans 17 amino acids. In germline, CDR1 is LGHNA, CDR2 YNFKEQ. The CDR3, as DNA: TGTGCCAGCAGCCACCCACCCGGTGGACAGGGGCCAGAGACCCAGTACTTC. This sequence encodes CASSHPPGGQGPETQYF.

On this clone: The same CDR3 arises from other DNA sequences in this sample as well. The chain joins TRBV19 to TRBJ1-2, with 9 bases fitting TRBD1. V shed 6 bases and J 5 bases; nucleotides not matched to a gene: 4. Germline CDR1 LNHDA, CDR2 SQIVND (reference sequence). CDR3 size: 13 residues. The DNA for the CDR3 is TGTGCCAGTAGCCTCGGACAGGGGTATGGCTACACCTTC. It yields the protein CASSLGQGYGYTF.

The CDR3 DNA sequence: TGCGCCAGCTCCGACGGGCGAGGGGGCGGGAGGGACACTGAAGCTTTCTTT. This sequence encodes CASSDGRGGGRDTEAFF. The chain combines TRBV10-2 with TRBJ1-1, with 7 bases identical to TRBD1. The CDR3 is 17 residues long. Losses at the gene ends were 8 bases for V and 3 bases for J; bases not matched to a gene: 18. Germline CDR1 reads WSHSY; CDR2 reads SAAADI.

V usage is TRBV10-3 and J usage is TRBJ2-5; TRBD2 is a possible D gene (5 bases). Germline V lookup: CDR1 ENHRY, CDR2 SYGVKD. Trimming cost V 4 bases and J 4 bases, with 19 bases left between them. The CDR3 consists of 16 residues. The CDR3 sequence: CAISARRGSVGETQYF. As DNA, the CDR3 is TGTGCCATCAGTGCCCGCCGCGGGTCGGTTGGAGAGACCCAGTACTTC.

The chain employs TRBV7-8 and TRBJ2-5; TRBD2 is a possible D gene (7 bases). V was trimmed by 4 bases and J by 1 base, leaving 22 bases between them. This CDR3 comprises 18 residues. In germline, CDR1 is SGHVS, CDR2 FQNEAQ. CDR3 region: CASSSEGGGRGFQETQYF. The DNA for the CDR3 is TGTGCCAGCAGCTCGGAGGGGGGGGGTAGGGGTTTCCAAGAGACCCAGTACTTC.

This clone showed up just a few times. This chain joins TRBV5-1 and TRBJ1-3, with D possibly TRBD1 on 6 matching bases. The CDR3 runs to 16 residues. Between the trimmed V and J ends, which lost 4 bases and 4 bases, there was a span of 18 bases. Germline CDR1 reads SGHRS; CDR2 reads YFSETQ. The CDR3 spells CASSLQGGARGNTIYF. The CDR3 DNA is TGCGCCAGCAGCCTACAAGGGGGGGCGCGAGGAAACACCATATATTTT.

V usage is TRBV7-3 and J usage is TRBJ2-1, with 9 bases that match TRBD2. In germline, CDR1 is SGHTA, CDR2 FQGTGA. This CDR3 region has 15 residues. V trimming: 5 bases; J trimming: 3 bases; junction bases outside the gene matches: 5. CDR3 nucleotides: TGTGCCAGCAGCCCTAGCGGGACCCACTACAATGAGCAGTTCTTC. This encodes CASSPSGTHYNEQFF.

This clone occurred a few times. The rearrangement links TRBV4-3 to TRBJ2-5; TRBD1 matches 9 bases. The CDR3 is 16 amino acids. V shed 1 base, J shed 4 bases, and the junction held 7 bases outside the gene matches. The germline V gene has CDR1 LGHNA and CDR2 YSLEER. The chain's CDR3 is CASSQAPGQGGETQYF. The CDR3 DNA sequence: TGCGCCAGCAGCCAAGCCCCGGGACAGGGAGGAGAGACCCAGTACTTC.

V and J are TRBV13 and TRBJ2-1, with TRBD2 matching over 7 bases. Losses at the gene ends were 1 base for V and 7 bases for J; bases not matched to a gene: 16. This CDR3 has 18 amino acids. Germline assignment: CDR1 PRHDT and CDR2 FYEKMQ (reference sequence). In DNA form, the CDR3 reads TGTGCCAGCAGCTTAGTACTTAAGAGCGGGATAAGCAGGAATGAGCAGTTCTTC. Its translation is CASSLVLKSGISRNEQFF.

This chain joins TRBV27 and TRBJ2-7; 7 bases fit TRBD2. Per germline, CDR1 MNHEY and CDR2 SMNVEV (reference sequence). V was pared by 6 bases and J by 3 bases, with 11 bases of the junction left unmatched. The CDR3 length is 15 residues. CDR3 coding DNA: TGTGCCAGCAGGCCGGCTCTGGCTAGCGGCTACGAGCAGTACTTC. This sequence encodes CASRPALASGYEQYF.

The chain joins TRBV7-9 to TRBJ1-6; 8 nucleotides line up with TRBD1. This CDR3 is 15 amino acids long. Trimming removed 6 bases from V and 6 bases from J; junction bases left unmatched: 7. From germline, CDR1 is SEHNR and CDR2 FQNEAQ (reference sequence). CDR3 protein: CASRIGTGPNSPLHF. In nucleotides, the CDR3 is TGTGCCAGCAGGATCGGGACAGGTCCTAATTCACCCCTCCACTTT.

The chain has TRBV4-3 and TRBJ2-2; D not certain. The germline gives CDR1 LGHNA, CDR2 YSLEER. This CDR3 contains 15 residues. Trimming stripped 1 base from V and 1 base from J, with 7 bases between. This chain's CDR3 is CASSQVPGNTGELFF. The CDR3 coding sequence is TGCGCCAGCAGCCAAGTCCCAGGGAACACCGGGGAGCTGTTTTTT.

The chain carries TRBV18 and TRBJ1-3; D may be TRBD1 (5 bases). From germline, CDR1 is KGHSH and CDR2 LQKENI. Trimming left V 5 bases short and J 1 base short, with 12 bases between. This CDR3 has 15 residues. The CDR3 spells CASSGRTLSGNTIYF. CDR3 DNA: TGTGCCAGCTCAGGAAGGACACTATCTGGAAACACCATATATTTT.

V usage is TRBV11-2 and J usage is TRBJ1-4; D is perhaps TRBD1 (5 bases). With 5 bases removed from V and 6 bases from J, the gap between germline ends came to 16 bases. CDR1 SGHAT and CDR2 FQNNGV come from the germline V gene. This CDR3 has 15 amino acids. The chain's CDR3 is CASSPKGRRDEKLFF. In nucleotides, the CDR3 is TGTGCCAGCAGCCCGAAGGGGAGGCGAGATGAAAAACTGTTTTTT.

This chain links TRBV30 with TRBJ2-5; D is possibly TRBD2 (6 bases). The V end lost 4 bases, the J end lost 2 bases, and 14 bases lay between the germline ends. The CDR3 covers 14 residues. Germline assignment: CDR1 GTSNPN and CDR2 SVGIG (reference sequence). CDR3 region: CAWIAGRLQETQYF. DNA for the CDR3: TGTGCCTGGATTGCGGGACGCCTACAAGAGACCCAGTACTTC.

This clone was counted a few times. The genes are TRBV5-1 and TRBJ2-1, with 12 bases fitting TRBD1. Unmatched junction bases numbered 8, after V lost 1 base and J lost 9 bases. Germline-derived CDR1 and CDR2 are SGHRS and YFSETQ. This CDR3 region has 16 residues. The CDR3 here is CASSLSGTGGAGEQFF. The CDR3 DNA sequence: TGCGCCAGCAGCTTGAGCGGGACAGGGGGCGCGGGTGAGCAGTTCTTC.

The chain couples TRBV9 to TRBJ1-1; D not certain. The V and J ends lost 5 bases and 1 base respectively, with 9 bases between them. Germline assignment: CDR1 SGDLS and CDR2 YYNGEE. CDR3 size: 13 residues. The CDR3 region is CASSPEQNTEAFF. The CDR3 DNA is TGTGCCAGCAGTCCTGAACAGAACACTGAAGCTTTCTTT.